This T cell receptor beta chain appears in the sequencing data of a study of CXCR3-negative and CXCR3-positive naive CD8 T cells. Cells that were CD45RO-CCR7+CD27+CD95- constituted naive CD8+ T cells. Comment on this clonotype: Its target is unknown.

The CDR3 has 15 amino acids. The germline gives CDR1 SNHLY, CDR2 FYNNEI. Regarding the study as a whole: CXCR3-negative naive cells had less hydrophobic TRB CDR3s than did CXCR3-positive naive cells.

Each TRB cDNA library was prepared by 5' RACE (with UMI labels). TCRdb re-called the 5' RACE reads, yielding one record per CDR3 amino acid sequence without DNA. Its clone listing holds thousands of distinct CDR3 sequences. The gene calls are TRBV2 and TRBJ2-7; the D call of TRBD1 rests on TCRdb alone, since no DNA is present to check it. This sequence was found in a human donor in good health. Some clones in this sample may be carry-over from other donors' samples. The sample taken for sequencing was naive CXCR3- CD8+ T cells from blood. Subset denoted: CD45RO-CCR7+CD27+CD95- naive CD8+ T cells lacking CXCR3 (TNR3-). The CDR3 protein is CASKGGQGKPYEQYF.